What follows are 14 T cell receptor beta chains derived from one specimen sequenced in a study of blood T cell repertoires in COVID-19. Assay: immunoSEQ multiplex PCR; the TCRdb copy retains only in-frame clones and omits some. Of roughly 63,000 clones detected, roughly 68% appear once; the ten largest clones hold 28%. The source material was peripheral blood. These receptors were taken from an elderly woman with acute or convalescent COVID-19.

V gene TRBV28 combines with J gene TRBJ1-4; D uncertain. This CDR3 is 16 amino acids long. The V gene lost 6 bases and the J gene lost 5 bases, with 19 bases spanning the gap. Germline V gene sequence: CDR1 MDHEN, CDR2 SYDVKM. CDR3 bases: TGTGCCAGCAGCCCAATTAGGGAGGTGGGGAATGAAAAACTGTTTTTT. Its protein product is CASSPIREVGNEKLFF.

J is TRBJ2-7 and V is TRBV4-1, with D perhaps TRBD2 (6 bases). The CDR3 consists of 16 residues. V lost 1 base, J lost 7 bases, and 20 bases lay in between. Per germline, CDR1 MGHRA and CDR2 YSYEKL. Here the CDR3 reads CASSQGGALGLKEQYF. The CDR3 DNA follows: TGCGCCAGCAGCCAAGGCGGGGCTTTAGGCCTAAAGGAGCAGTACTTC.

This clone was detected once. This chain links TRBV2 with TRBJ2-5, with D perhaps TRBD2 (5 bases). V lost 5 bases and J lost 8, with 9 bases in between. CDR1 SNHLY and CDR2 FYNNEI come from the germline V gene. CDR3 length equals 11 residues. CDR3 protein: CASSRGVTQYF. CDR3 coding DNA: TGTGCCAGCAGTCGGGGTGTCACCCAGTACTTC.

The V gene is TRBV27, the J gene TRBJ2-2, with a possible D match to TRBD1 (5 bases). The CDR3 is 14 amino acids. Trimming cost V 3 bases and J 7 bases, with 12 bases left between them. The V gene's germline CDR1 is MNHEY and CDR2 SMNVEV (reference sequence). The CDR3 coding sequence is TGTGCCAGCAGTTTGGTGCTGCAGGGCGGGGAGCTGTTTTTT. Protein product: CASSLVLQGGELFF.

The J gene is TRBJ1-1, the V gene TRBV28; D ambiguous. Germline loops: CDR1 MDHEN, CDR2 SYDVKM. The CDR3 sequence is 12 residues long. With 8 bases removed from V and 8 bases from J, the gap between germline ends came to 15 bases. For the CDR3, the DNA is TGTGCCAGCCTGACCCGACTGAGCGAAGCTTTCTTT. Translation gives CASLTRLSEAFF. The full variable domain, its missing parts supplied by reference TRBV28 and TRBJ1-1, is DVKVTQSSRYLVKRTGEKVFLECVQDMDHENMFWYRQDPGLGLRLIYFSYDVKMKEKGDIPEGYSVSREKKERFSLILESASTNQTSMYLCASLTRLSEAFFGQGTRLTVV.

This clone has only a few counts. The genes are TRBV28 and TRBJ1-1, with D possibly matching TRBD1 (5 bases). CDR3 length: 16 residues. V was pared by 0 bases and J by 1 base, with 12 bases between. Per germline, CDR1 MDHEN and CDR2 SYDVKM. Here the CDR3 reads CASSLWVGGRNTEAFF. Here the CDR3 DNA reads TGTGCCAGCAGTTTATGGGTGGGGGGACGGAACACTGAAGCTTTCTTT.

V is TRBV18 and J is TRBJ2-1, with D tentatively TRBD2 (6 bases). V dropped 3 bases and J dropped 1 base, with 19 bases sitting between them. The V gene's germline CDR1 is KGHSH and CDR2 LQKENI. This CDR3 region has 18 residues. The CDR3 DNA reads TGTGCCAGCTCACCTAGCGGAAATACCAAAAGGTCCTACAATGAGCAGTTCTTC. This sequence encodes CASSPSGNTKRSYNEQFF.

The rearrangement uses TRBV28 and TRBJ1-1; D possibly corresponds to TRBD1 (6 bases). Trimming took 6 bases from V and 1 from J, leaving 15 bases between them. Germline V gene data show CDR1 as MDHEN and CDR2 as SYDVKM. CDR3 length: 15 residues. DNA for the CDR3: TGTGCCAGCAGGGGGACACGGCTGGGGAACACTGAAGCTTTCTTT. As protein: CASRGTRLGNTEAFF.

In this sample, this clone turned up once. This chain links TRBV28 with TRBJ1-2; 7 bases agree with TRBD1. Trimming removed 2 bases from V and 7 bases from J; junction bases left unmatched: 10. CDR1 is MDHEN and CDR2 is SYDVKM in the germline V gene. This CDR3 is 15 amino acids long. The CDR3 sequence: CASSLPQEGASGYTF. CDR3 sequence (DNA): TGTGCCAGCAGTTTACCTCAGGAGGGGGCGTCTGGCTACACCTTC.

The chain is built from TRBV19 and TRBJ1-6, with D unclear. The CDR3 is made up of 15 amino acids. Per germline, CDR1 LNHDA and CDR2 SQIVND (reference sequence). The ends were cut back, 9 bases at V and 6 bases at J, with 18 bases in the middle. The DNA of the CDR3 is TGTGCCAGCCTTAATGGAGGACCAGCTAATTCACCCCTCCACTTT. It encodes CASLNGGPANSPLHF.

The chain links TRBV24-1 to TRBJ1-5; D possibly corresponds to TRBD1 (5 bases). CDR1 and CDR2 from the germline V gene are KGHDR and SFDVKD. This CDR3 has 15 amino acids. V lost 3 bases to trimming and J lost 4 bases, with 12 bases between them. The CDR3: CATSDGAGRNQPQHF. CDR3 in DNA: TGTGCCACCAGTGATGGCGCAGGGAGGAATCAGCCCCAGCATTTT.

V is TRBV19 and J is TRBJ1-2, with a possible D match to TRBD1 (6 bases). Per the germline V gene, CDR1 is LNHDA and CDR2 is SQIVND (reference sequence). With 5 bases removed from V and 2 bases from J, the gap between germline ends came to 21 bases. This CDR3 region has 17 residues. DNA for the CDR3: TGTGCCAGTAGTCTGCGGACAGTCGGACGAACCAACTATGGCTACACCTTC. Protein sequence: CASSLRTVGRTNYGYTF.

The chain joins TRBV5-1 to TRBJ2-5; the match to TRBD2 covers 8 bases. With 0 bases clipped from V and 5 bases from J, the junction kept 6 bases outside the gene matches. CDR3 length: 15 residues. Germline V CDR1 and CDR2: SGHRS, YFSETQ. The CDR3 nucleotides are TGCGCCAGCAGCTTGGCTGGGTCGGGAGGGGAGACCCAGTACTTC. Translation: CASSLAGSGGETQYF.

This clone was found a few times. The chain links TRBV19 to TRBJ2-7; TRBD1 might be the D (6 bases). Trimming stripped 3 bases from V and 3 bases from J, with 12 bases between. CDR3 size: 14 residues. The germline CDR1 and CDR2 sequences are LNHDA and SQIVND (reference sequence). DNA for the CDR3: TGTGCCAGTAGTATTCAGGGGACGGTCTACGAGCAGTACTTC. This translates into CASSIQGTVYEQYF. Filled out from reference TRBV19 and TRBJ2-7, the complete variable domain reads DGGITQSPKYLFRKEGQNVTLSCEQNLNHDAMYWYRQDPGQGLRLIYYSQIVNDFQKGDIAEGYSVSREKKESFPLTVTSAQKNPTAFYLCASSIQGTVYEQYFGPGTRLTVT.